What follows describes a single TCR beta chain. Antigen: not known. This record belongs to a study of shared clonotypes between healthy human individuals. Germline CDR1 and CDR2: LGHNA and YSLEER. CDR3 length: 17 residues. The V and J ends lost 0 bases and 5 bases, in that order; junction bases with no gene match: 7. Positively selected for CCR7, the CD45RO-negative cells used as naive CD8 cells excluded terminally differentiated effector memory CD45RA+ cells. Study-wide points: A generally larger estimated richness was seen in naive subsets than in memory subsets. The study's rarefaction showed incomplete sorted-subset sequencing despite large depth. Some naive CD4 clonotypes, around 4.9%, turned up in common across several donors.

At deep level, the assay was performed. TCRdb's copy holds only in-frame clones and misses some; the assay was immunoSEQ multiplex PCR. The table has about 750,000 clones, roughly 92% seen once. The sequenced material came from naive CD8+ T cells sorted from blood. The TCR sequence derives from a man aged 25-45 years in good health. The chain employs TRBV4-3 and TRBJ2-2, with 9 bases lining up with TRBD1. This chain's CDR3 is CASSQESRTGVTGELFF. The CDR3 nucleotides read TGCGCCAGCAGCCAAGAATCCCGGACAGGGGTTACCGGGGAGCTGTTTTTT.